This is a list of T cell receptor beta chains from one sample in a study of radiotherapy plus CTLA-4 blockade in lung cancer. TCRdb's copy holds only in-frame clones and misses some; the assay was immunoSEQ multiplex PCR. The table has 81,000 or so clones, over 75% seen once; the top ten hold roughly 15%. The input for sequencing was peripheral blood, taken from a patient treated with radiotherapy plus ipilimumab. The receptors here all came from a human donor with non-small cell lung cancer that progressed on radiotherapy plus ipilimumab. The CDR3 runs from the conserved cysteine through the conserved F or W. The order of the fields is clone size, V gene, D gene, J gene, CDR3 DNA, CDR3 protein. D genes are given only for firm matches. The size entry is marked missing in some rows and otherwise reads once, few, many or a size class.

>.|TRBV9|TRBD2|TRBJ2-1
TGTGCCAGCAGCGGCCTTCCGGGGGGGGCTGGGAATGAGCAGTTCTTC
CASSGLPGGAGNEQFF
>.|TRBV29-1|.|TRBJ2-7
TGCAGCGTTGAAGGTCTCCAGGGACGGCAGAACTACGAGCAGTACTTC
CSVEGLQGRQNYEQYF
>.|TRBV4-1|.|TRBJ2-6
TGCGCCAGCAGCCCCCAGCTGGGAGACCGCCGCTCTGGGGCCAACGTCCTGACTTTC
CASSPQLGDRRSGANVLTF
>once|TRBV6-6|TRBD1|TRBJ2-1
TGTGCCAGCAGTATGGGACAGTGGGGCCTCGGTGAGCAGTTCTTC
CASSMGQWGLGEQFF
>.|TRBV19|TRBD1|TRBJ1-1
TGTGCCAGTAGTAAAAGGGACAGGGACTACACTGAAGCTTTCTTT
CASSKRDRDYTEAFF
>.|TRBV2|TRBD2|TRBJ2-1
TGTGCCAGCAGGGACCCCAGGGTGGGAGGGCATGAGCAGTTCTTC
CASRDPRVGGHEQFF
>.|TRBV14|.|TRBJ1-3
TGTGCCACCCCAGGGAGGGGTAGCTCTGGAAACACCATATATTTT
CATPGRGSSGNTIYF
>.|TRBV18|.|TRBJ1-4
TGTGCCAGCTCAGCAACCGGAGATGAAAAACTGTTTTTT
CASSATGDEKLFF
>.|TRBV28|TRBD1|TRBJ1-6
TGTGCCAGCAGACCGACAGGGGGCCCTTCACCCCTCCACTTT
CASRPTGGPSPLHF
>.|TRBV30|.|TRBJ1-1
TGTGCCTGGACCCGGACCGTGAACACTGAAGCTTTCTTT
CAWTRTVNTEAFF
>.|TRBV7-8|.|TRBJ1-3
TGTGCCAGCAGCTTAGCGGGTCGTCCAGGAAACACCATATATTTT
CASSLAGRPGNTIYF
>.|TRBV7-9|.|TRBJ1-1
TGTGCCAGCAGCTTAGGGCTCGGGTCAGGGAGGACTGAAGCTTTCTTT
CASSLGLGSGRTEAFF
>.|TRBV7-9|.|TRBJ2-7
TGTGCCAGCAGCGTCACCTACGAGCAGTACTTC
CASSVTYEQYF
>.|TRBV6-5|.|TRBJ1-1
TGTGCCAGCACGGACCGATCGAACACTGAAGCTTTCTTT
CASTDRSNTEAFF
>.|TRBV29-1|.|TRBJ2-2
TGCAGCGGTGGCTACACCGGGGAGCTGTTTTTT
CSGGYTGELFF
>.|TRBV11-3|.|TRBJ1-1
TGTGCCAGCAGCTTAAGTTGGGGGCCCCGAATCACTGAAGCTTTCTTT
CASSLSWGPRITEAFF
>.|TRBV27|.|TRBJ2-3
TGTGCCAGCAGTTTATCTCCAGGGCTAAAGTTCACAGATACGCAGTATTTT
CASSLSPGLKFTDTQYF
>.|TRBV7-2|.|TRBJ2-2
TGTGCCAGCAGCTCCCGGACTACCGGTACCGGGGAGCTGTTTTTT
CASSSRTTGTGELFF
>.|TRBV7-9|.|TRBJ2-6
TGTGCCAGCCCCGGGCGACTCTCTGGGGCCAACGTCCTGACTTTC
CASPGRLSGANVLTF
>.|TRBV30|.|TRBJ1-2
TGTGCCTGGAGTGTAATGGGTGGCTACACCTTC
CAWSVMGGYTF
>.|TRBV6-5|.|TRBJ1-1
TGTGCCAGCAGTACGCCGACGGTCACTGAAGCTTTCTTT
CASSTPTVTEAFF
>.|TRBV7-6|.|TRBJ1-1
TGTGCCAGCAGCCCCGGACAGCTAATGAACACTGAAGCTTTCTTT
CASSPGQLMNTEAFF
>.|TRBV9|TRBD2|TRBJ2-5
TGTGCCAGCAGCGTAGGCGGGGGAGGCGGGGAGACCCAGTACTTC
CASSVGGGGGETQYF
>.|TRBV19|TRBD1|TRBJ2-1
TGTGCCAGCCGAGGGACAGGGGGCTTCAATGAGCAGTTCTTC
CASRGTGGFNEQFF